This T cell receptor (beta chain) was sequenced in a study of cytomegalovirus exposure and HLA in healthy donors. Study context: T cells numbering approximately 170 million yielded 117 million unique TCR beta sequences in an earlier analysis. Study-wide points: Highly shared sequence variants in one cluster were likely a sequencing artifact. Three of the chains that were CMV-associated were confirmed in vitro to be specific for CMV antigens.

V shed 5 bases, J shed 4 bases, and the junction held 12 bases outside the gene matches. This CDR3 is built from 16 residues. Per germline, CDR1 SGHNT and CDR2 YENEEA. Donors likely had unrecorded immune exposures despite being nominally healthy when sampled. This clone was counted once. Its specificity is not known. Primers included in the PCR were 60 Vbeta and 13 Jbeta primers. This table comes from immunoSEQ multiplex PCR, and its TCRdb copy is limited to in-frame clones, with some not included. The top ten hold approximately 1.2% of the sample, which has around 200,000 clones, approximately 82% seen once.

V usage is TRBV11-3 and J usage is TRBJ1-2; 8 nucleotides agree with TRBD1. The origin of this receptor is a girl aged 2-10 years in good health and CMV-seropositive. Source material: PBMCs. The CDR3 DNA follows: TGTGCCAGCAGCCAACCCCCGGGACAGGATTTCTATGGCTACACCTTC. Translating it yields CASSQPPGQDFYGYTF.